One T cell receptor (beta chain) is described in this entry. Authors' processing steps: Researchers report that nucleated cell counts were estimated from reference gene primer amplification. The method was immunoSEQ multiplex PCR; TCRdb's version includes in-frame clones alone and lacks a portion of them. V and J calls and clone size are given by that table; D and trimming were obtained from the DNA. The sample consists of approximately 190,000 clones, 84% of them appearing once. The sample comes from a study of blood T cell repertoires in COVID-19. Looked up from germline, CDR1 is LNHDA and CDR2 is SQIVND (reference sequence). The trim removed 0 bases at V and 4 bases at J, leaving 4 bases unmatched. This CDR3 region has 15 residues. Exposed enrollees had met someone with a PCR-confirmed or clinician-diagnosed COVID-19 case at some point within the 2 weeks before study entry.

The sequenced sample consisted of PBMCs or T cells enriched from blood (not recorded which). The chain uses TRBV19 and TRBJ1-1; 8 bases map to TRBD1. This sequence originates from a woman aged 30 to 39 who had been exposed to COVID-19. CDR3 DNA sequence: TGTGCCAGTAGTATAGAGACAGGGGTGATCACTGAAGCTTTCTTT. This sequence encodes CASSIETGVITEAFF. Complete variable domain (other parts from reference TRBV19 and TRBJ1-1): DGGITQSPKYLFRKEGQNVTLSCEQNLNHDAMYWYRQDPGQGLRLIYYSQIVNDFQKGDIAEGYSVSREKKESFPLTVTSAQKNPTAFYLCASSIETGVITEAFFGQGTRLTVV.